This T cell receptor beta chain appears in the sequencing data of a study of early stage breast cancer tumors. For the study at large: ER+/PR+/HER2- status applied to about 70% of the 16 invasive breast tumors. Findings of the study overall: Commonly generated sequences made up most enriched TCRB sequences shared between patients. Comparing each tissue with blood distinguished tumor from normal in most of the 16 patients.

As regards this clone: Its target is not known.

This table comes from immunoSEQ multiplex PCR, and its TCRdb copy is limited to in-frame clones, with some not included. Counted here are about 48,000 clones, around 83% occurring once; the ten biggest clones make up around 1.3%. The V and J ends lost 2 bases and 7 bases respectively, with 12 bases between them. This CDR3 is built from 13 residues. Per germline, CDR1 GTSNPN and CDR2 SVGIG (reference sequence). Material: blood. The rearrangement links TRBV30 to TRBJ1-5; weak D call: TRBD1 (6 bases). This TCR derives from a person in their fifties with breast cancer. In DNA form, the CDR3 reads TGTGCCTGGAGTCTCAGGGGCGACCAGCCCCAGCATTTT. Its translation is CAWSLRGDQPQHF.